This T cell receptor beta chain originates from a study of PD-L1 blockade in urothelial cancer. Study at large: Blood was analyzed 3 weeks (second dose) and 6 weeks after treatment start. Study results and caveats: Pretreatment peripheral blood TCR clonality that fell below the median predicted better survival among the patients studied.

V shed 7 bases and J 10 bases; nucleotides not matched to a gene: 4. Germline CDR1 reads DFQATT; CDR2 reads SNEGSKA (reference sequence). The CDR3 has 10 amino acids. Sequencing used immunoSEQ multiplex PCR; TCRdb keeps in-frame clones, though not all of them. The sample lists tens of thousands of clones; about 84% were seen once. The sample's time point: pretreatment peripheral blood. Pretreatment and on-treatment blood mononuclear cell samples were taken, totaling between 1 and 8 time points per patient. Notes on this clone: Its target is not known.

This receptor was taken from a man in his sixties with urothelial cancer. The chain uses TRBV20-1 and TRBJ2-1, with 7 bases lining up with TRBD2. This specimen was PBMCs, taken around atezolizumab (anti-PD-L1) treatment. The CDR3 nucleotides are TGCAGTGGGACTAGTCGGGAGCAGTTCTTC. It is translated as CSGTSREQFF.